The rows below give T cell receptor beta chains drawn from one sample of a study of blood T cell repertoires in COVID-19. TCRdb's copy holds only in-frame clones and misses some; the assay was immunoSEQ multiplex PCR. The repertoire holds about 70,000 clones, with approximately 90% as singletons. The sequencing sample was made of peripheral blood. These receptors were taken from a human donor in a cohort sampled during active COVID-19. Each CDR3 is given with its conserved first and last residue. Each record gives: CDR3 length, clone size, V gene, J gene, D gene, CDR3 protein, CDR3 DNA. A D gene is named only where the DNA matches it firmly. Only some rows state a clone size, as once, few, many or a class for expanded clones.

length: 14
size: -
V: TRBV11-3
J: TRBJ1-1
D: TRBD1
CDR3: CASILDRANTEAFF
DNA: TGTGCCAGCATCCTCGACAGGGCGAACACTGAAGCTTTCTTT

length: 17
size: -
V: TRBV10-1
J: TRBJ2-3
D: TRBD2
CDR3: CASSDPAGVMVQDTQYF
DNA: TGCGCCAGCAGTGACCCGGCGGGAGTAATGGTTCAAGATACGCAGTATTTT

length: 12
size: -
V: TRBV14
J: TRBJ1-2
D: -
CDR3: CASSALGYGYTF
DNA: TGTGCCAGCAGCGCTCTCGGCTATGGCTACACCTTC

length: 15
size: once
V: TRBV7-9
J: TRBJ2-7
D: -
CDR3: CASSWGGDNSYEQYF
DNA: TGTGCCAGCAGCTGGGGTGGGGACAACTCCTACGAGCAGTACTTC

length: 13
size: -
V: TRBV5-1
J: TRBJ1-4
D: -
CDR3: CASSVGVREKLFF
DNA: TGCGCCAGCAGCGTCGGGGTAAGGGAAAAACTGTTTTTT

length: 14
size: -
V: TRBV11-3
J: TRBJ1-1
D: -
CDR3: CAGDPGHQNTEAFF
DNA: TGTGCCGGCGACCCGGGACACCAGAACACTGAAGCTTTCTTT

length: 12
size: few
V: TRBV28
J: TRBJ2-2
D: -
CDR3: CASSFLSGELFF
DNA: TGTGCCAGCAGCTTCCTCTCTGGGGAGCTGTTTTTT

length: 14
size: -
V: TRBV3-1/TRBV3-2
J: TRBJ2-3
D: TRBD2
CDR3: CASSQDLSGITQYF
DNA: TGTGCCAGCAGCCAAGACCTTAGCGGGATTACGCAGTATTTT

length: 14
size: medium-sized
V: TRBV6-6
J: TRBJ2-7
D: TRBD1
CDR3: CASSLTGGINEQYF
DNA: TGTGCCAGCAGCCTCACAGGGGGTATAAACGAGCAGTACTTC

length: 14
size: -
V: TRBV18
J: TRBJ2-7
D: -
CDR3: CASSPLPGTYEQYF
DNA: TGTGCCAGCTCACCACTTCCAGGCACCTACGAGCAGTACTTC

length: 16
size: once
V: TRBV28
J: TRBJ2-1
D: TRBD2
CDR3: CASTSSGRWSYNEQFF
DNA: TGTGCCAGCACATCTAGCGGGAGGTGGTCCTACAATGAGCAGTTCTTC

length: 13
size: -
V: TRBV7-8
J: TRBJ2-1
D: TRBD1
CDR3: CASSFDRDNEQFF
DNA: TGTGCCAGCAGCTTTGACAGGGACAATGAGCAGTTCTTC

length: 16
size: -
V: TRBV9
J: TRBJ1-2
D: -
CDR3: CASSVGGPGGAYGYTF
DNA: TGTGCCAGCAGCGTAGGGGGGCCGGGAGGCGCCTATGGCTACACCTTC

length: 17
size: -
V: TRBV5-4
J: TRBJ1-2
D: TRBD1
CDR3: CASSLGGQVLPSYGYTF
DNA: TGTGCCAGCAGCTTGGGGGGACAGGTACTCCCTTCCTATGGCTACACCTTC

length: 11
size: -
V: TRBV2
J: TRBJ2-1
D: -
CDR3: CASRRNNEQFF
DNA: TGTGCCAGCAGGCGAAACAATGAGCAGTTCTTC

length: 16
size: -
V: TRBV7-8
J: TRBJ2-3
D: -
CDR3: CASSLRGPLSTDTQYF
DNA: TGTGCCAGCAGCTTAAGAGGCCCTCTCTCCACAGATACGCAGTATTTT

length: 14
size: -
V: TRBV9
J: TRBJ1-2
D: -
CDR3: CASSPDGGADGYTF
DNA: TGTGCCAGCAGTCCCGATGGGGGGGCGGATGGCTACACCTTC

length: 15
size: -
V: TRBV6-4
J: TRBJ2-3
D: TRBD2
CDR3: CASSNQAGGTDTQYF
DNA: TGTGCCAGCAGTAACCAAGCGGGAGGCACAGATACGCAGTATTTT

length: 13
size: -
V: TRBV5-8
J: TRBJ1-2
D: TRBD1
CDR3: CASRDRVYYGYTF
DNA: TGTGCCAGCAGGGACAGGGTCTATTATGGCTACACCTTC

length: 15
size: -
V: TRBV28
J: TRBJ2-5
D: -
CDR3: CASGPRGRGRETQYF
DNA: TGTGCCAGCGGACCTCGCGGCAGGGGTCGAGAGACCCAGTACTTC

length: 16
size: -
V: TRBV9
J: TRBJ2-3
D: -
CDR3: CASSVAASGSGDTQYF
DNA: TGTGCCAGCAGCGTAGCTGCGTCGGGATCCGGGGATACGCAGTATTTT

length: 16
size: -
V: TRBV13
J: TRBJ2-3
D: TRBD1
CDR3: CASSPGTGAFTDTQYF
DNA: TGTGCCAGCAGCCCTGGGACAGGGGCTTTCACAGATACGCAGTATTTT

length: 15
size: -
V: TRBV6-1
J: TRBJ1-5
D: -
CDR3: CASSEQGLGGQPQHF
DNA: TGTGCCAGCAGTGAGCAGGGCTTGGGGGGTCAGCCCCAGCATTTT

length: 15
size: -
V: TRBV2
J: TRBJ1-5
D: -
CDR3: CASRRDGDSNQPQHF
DNA: TGTGCCAGCAGGAGAGACGGAGATAGCAATCAGCCCCAGCATTTT

length: 15
size: -
V: TRBV7-6
J: TRBJ1-1
D: TRBD1
CDR3: CASSVGRQGYTEAFF
DNA: TGTGCCAGCAGCGTAGGGAGACAGGGATACACTGAAGCTTTCTTT

length: 12
size: -
V: TRBV28
J: TRBJ2-1
D: TRBD1
CDR3: CAGARDSNEQFF
DNA: TGTGCCGGGGCCCGGGACAGCAATGAGCAGTTCTTC

length: 16
size: -
V: TRBV11-2
J: TRBJ1-5
D: TRBD1
CDR3: CASSLGLGQRNQPQHF
DNA: TGTGCCAGCAGCTTAGGTTTGGGACAGCGCAATCAGCCCCAGCATTTT

length: 16
size: -
V: TRBV28
J: TRBJ2-3
D: -
CDR3: CASSTQTGRSTDTQYF
DNA: TGTGCCAGCAGTACCCAGACAGGGAGGAGCACAGATACGCAGTATTTT

length: 16
size: -
V: TRBV24-1
J: TRBJ2-3
D: TRBD2
CDR3: CATSPRGGLAADTQYF
DNA: TGTGCCACCAGCCCGAGGGGGGGACTAGCAGCAGATACGCAGTATTTT

length: 16
size: once
V: TRBV4-2
J: TRBJ1-3
D: -
CDR3: CASSQDPVTAGNTIYF
DNA: TGTGCCAGCAGCCAAGATCCGGTAACAGCTGGAAACACCATATATTTT

length: 13
size: -
V: TRBV7-9
J: TRBJ1-5
D: -
CDR3: CASSLDLNQPQHF
DNA: TGTGCCAGCAGCTTAGATCTCAATCAGCCCCAGCATTTT

length: 20
size: -
V: TRBV10-3
J: TRBJ1-4
D: TRBD1
CDR3: CAISDIAFTGTGEGGEKLFF
DNA: TGTGCCATCAGTGACATAGCCTTCACCGGGACAGGGGAAGGAGGTGAAAAACTGTTTTTT

length: 15
size: -
V: TRBV10-2
J: TRBJ1-1
D: -
CDR3: CASSESGRLNTEAFF
DNA: TGCGCCAGCAGTGAGTCAGGGAGGCTAAACACTGAAGCTTTCTTT

length: 14
size: once
V: TRBV21-1
J: TRBJ1-1
D: -
CDR3: CASSGRTGGFEAFF
DNA: TGTGCCAGCAGCGGTCGGACAGGGGGCTTTGAAGCTTTCTTT

length: 14
size: -
V: TRBV20-1
J: TRBJ1-4
D: TRBD1
CDR3: CSASPRGRNEKLFF
DNA: TGCAGTGCTAGTCCCAGGGGGCGCAATGAAAAACTGTTTTTT

length: 14
size: -
V: TRBV5-1
J: TRBJ1-4
D: -
CDR3: CASTMGQPNEKLFF
DNA: TGCGCCAGCACAATGGGACAACCTAATGAAAAACTGTTTTTT

length: 13
size: -
V: TRBV7-9
J: TRBJ1-2
D: -
CDR3: CASSHTYNYGYTF
DNA: TGTGCCAGCAGTCATACCTATAACTATGGCTACACCTTC

length: 16
size: -
V: TRBV5-8
J: TRBJ2-1
D: TRBD1
CDR3: CASSLADRGSYNEQFF
DNA: TGTGCCAGCAGCTTGGCGGACAGGGGTTCCTACAATGAGCAGTTCTTC

length: 13
size: few
V: TRBV7-2
J: TRBJ1-6
D: TRBD1
CDR3: CASSTGAYSPLHF
DNA: TGTGCCAGCAGTACAGGGGCATATTCACCCCTCCACTTT

length: 14
size: -
V: TRBV28
J: TRBJ1-2
D: TRBD1
CDR3: CASSVTGDNYGYTF
DNA: TGTGCCAGCAGTGTTACAGGGGACAACTATGGCTACACCTTC

length: 13
size: -
V: TRBV21-1
J: TRBJ2-5
D: -
CDR3: CATQGLTGETQYF
DNA: TGTGCCACCCAGGGCCTGACAGGGGAGACCCAGTACTTC

length: 14
size: -
V: TRBV2
J: TRBJ1-2
D: -
CDR3: CASTEEWGVPGYTF
DNA: TGTGCCAGCACCGAGGAATGGGGGGTGCCTGGCTACACCTTC

length: 15
size: -
V: TRBV11-2
J: TRBJ2-7
D: TRBD1
CDR3: CASSRDGQGTGEQYF
DNA: TGTGCCAGCAGCCGGGATGGACAGGGGACGGGCGAGCAGTACTTC

length: 17
size: -
V: TRBV2
J: TRBJ1-5
D: -
CDR3: CASSGHPGTWVDQPQHF
DNA: TGTGCCAGCAGCGGCCATCCAGGGACATGGGTGGATCAGCCCCAGCATTTT

length: 14
size: -
V: TRBV5-1
J: TRBJ1-4
D: -
CDR3: CASSLTSANEKLFF
DNA: TGCGCCAGCAGCTTGACATCTGCTAATGAAAAACTGTTTTTT

length: 13
size: few
V: TRBV12-3/TRBV12-4
J: TRBJ1-1
D: TRBD1
CDR3: CASSFRQGREAFF
DNA: TGTGCCAGCAGTTTTAGACAGGGGAGGGAAGCTTTCTTT

length: 16
size: -
V: TRBV7-2
J: TRBJ2-1
D: TRBD1
CDR3: CASRPGGAVPGNEQFF
DNA: TGTGCCAGCAGACCAGGGGGAGCAGTCCCCGGCAATGAGCAGTTCTTC

length: 12
size: -
V: TRBV25-1
J: TRBJ2-5
D: -
CDR3: CASTGNGETQYF
DNA: TGTGCCAGCACCGGAAACGGGGAGACCCAGTACTTC

length: 16
size: -
V: TRBV2
J: TRBJ2-5
D: TRBD2
CDR3: CASSEGLAGGQETQYF
DNA: TGTGCCAGCAGTGAGGGACTAGCGGGGGGCCAAGAGACCCAGTACTTC

length: 14
size: -
V: TRBV10-3
J: TRBJ2-7
D: TRBD2
CDR3: CAISTSGNTYEQYF
DNA: TGTGCCATCAGTACTAGCGGCAACACCTACGAGCAGTACTTC

length: 14
size: few
V: TRBV5-1
J: TRBJ2-7
D: TRBD1
CDR3: CASGTGQVPYEQYF
DNA: TGCGCCAGCGGGACGGGACAGGTCCCCTACGAGCAGTACTTC

length: 15
size: -
V: TRBV28
J: TRBJ2-5
D: -
CDR3: CASSLAGGYQETQYF
DNA: TGTGCCAGCAGTTTAGCGGGTGGGTACCAAGAGACCCAGTACTTC

length: 14
size: -
V: TRBV7-9
J: TRBJ2-5
D: -
CDR3: CASTSTNGVGTQYF
DNA: TGTGCCAGCACTTCGACGAACGGGGTCGGGACCCAGTACTTC

length: 14
size: -
V: TRBV5-4
J: TRBJ2-3
D: TRBD2
CDR3: CASSGGTSRDTQYF
DNA: TGTGCCAGCAGCGGCGGGACTAGCAGGGATACGCAGTATTTT

length: 19
size: -
V: TRBV7-6
J: TRBJ2-7
D: TRBD2
CDR3: CASSLTSLSSGRIVYEQYF
DNA: TGTGCCAGCAGCTTAACGTCCCTCTCTAGCGGGAGGATAGTATACGAGCAGTACTTC

length: 17
size: -
V: TRBV11-2
J: TRBJ1-3
D: TRBD1
CDR3: CASSLVRSGGPGNTIYF
DNA: TGTGCCAGCAGCTTAGTGCGTTCAGGGGGCCCCGGAAACACCATATATTTT

length: 15
size: -
V: TRBV9
J: TRBJ2-1
D: -
CDR3: CASSREGVSYNEQFF
DNA: TGTGCCAGCAGCAGAGAAGGGGTCTCCTACAATGAGCAGTTCTTC

length: 13
size: -
V: TRBV24-1
J: TRBJ1-1
D: -
CDR3: CATRATGNTEAFF
DNA: TGTGCCACCCGAGCGACAGGGAACACTGAAGCTTTCTTT